This TCR beta chain was sequenced for a study of T cell changes during pregnancy in multiple sclerosis. The table came from immunoSEQ multiplex PCR; TCRdb's copy has only in-frame clones and leaves some out. The sample has 95,000 to 150,000 clones; approximately 95% are singletons. Germline V gene sequence: CDR1 MDHEN, CDR2 SYDVKM. V lost 7 bases, J lost 1 base, and 4 bases stayed unmatched. The CDR3 is 15 amino acids. The receptor comes from a female donor with multiple sclerosis, enrolled in a pregnancy study. The sequences come from peripheral blood, collected before pregnancy. The chain has TRBV28 and TRBJ1-4, with 9 bases aligning to TRBD1. This CDR3 reads CASMTGGVTNEKLFF. CDR3 bases: TGTGCCAGCATGACAGGGGGGGTAACTAATGAAAAACTGTTTTTT. Complete variable domain (other parts from reference TRBV28 and TRBJ1-4): DVKVTQSSRYLVKRTGEKVFLECVQDMDHENMFWYRQDPGLGLRLIYFSYDVKMKEKGDIPEGYSVSREKKERFSLILESASTNQTSMYLCASMTGGVTNEKLFFGSGTQLSVL.